This T cell receptor beta chain was sequenced in a study of regulatory T cells in long-lasting Graves disease. Findings and limits, study-wide: Compared with new cases, persistent Graves' patients showed reduced TCR diversity.

Trimming left V 6 bases short and J 0 bases short, with 9 bases between. Germline V lookup: CDR1 MDHEN, CDR2 SYDVKM. There are 14 residues in the CDR3. This clonotype appeared a few times. Its specificity is not known. This sample's time point: newly diagnosed GD, antithyroid drugs for less than 3 months. There was RNA extracted from PBMCs, and the TCR library was made from it. Building of the TCR beta libraries involved iRepertoire HTBI primers and Arm-PCR of CDR3 regions. TCRdb used MiXCR to reprocess the multiplex PCR reads, holding one entry per CDR3 protein. The sample has hundreds of thousands of distinct CDR3 sequences, about 14% seen once. The sample was also linked to a second study, of T cells in Graves' hyperthyroidism and ophthalmopathy. As reported in that work: Uncontrolled infection, other autoimmune disease, pregnancy and lactation each barred patients from inclusion. Blood also contained most expanded thyroid clonotypes above 0.001. By a 13 V-J model, ophthalmopathy was set apart from stable hyperthyroidism.

The rearrangement uses TRBV28 and TRBJ2-4; D is undetermined. This specimen consisted of peripheral blood mononuclear cells (PBMCs), obtained at new diagnosis, from a patient treated with antithyroid drugs. This sequence was found in a man aged 25-45 years with Graves disease. Here the CDR3 reads CASRAALAKNIQYF. The CDR3, as DNA: TGTGCCAGCAGGGCCGCACTAGCCAAAAACATTCAGTACTTC.